A single sample is the source of the 25 T cell receptor beta chains below, sequenced in a study of blood T cell repertoires in COVID-19. Data came from immunoSEQ multiplex PCR; TCRdb stores just in-frame clones and leaves some out. The data show 200,000 or so clones, 84% seen once. Material: peripheral blood. These receptors were obtained from a human donor in a cohort sampled during active COVID-19.

This clone was observed a few times. The same CDR3 also results from other DNA sequences found in this sample. The chain uses TRBV28 and TRBJ2-7; 9 bases fit TRBD2. Germline CDR1 reads MDHEN; CDR2 reads SYDVKM. The V segment lost 6 bases and the J segment 1 base; nucleotides outside the gene matches: 7. CDR3 length: 15 residues. CDR3 coding DNA: TGTGCCAGCAGGATGACTAGCGGACGTTCCTACGAGCAGTACTTC. This encodes CASRMTSGRSYEQYF.

The chain is built from TRBV28 and TRBJ2-4; D is unresolved. CDR1 is MDHEN, CDR2 SYDVKM, per germline. The CDR3 sequence is 14 residues long. Trimming removed 4 bases from V and 13 bases from J, with 20 bases in between. The CDR3 DNA follows: TGTGCCAGCAGTTCCCAGACTGCACGACCGGCCCAGTACTTC. Translation: CASSSQTARPAQYF.

The rearrangement joins TRBV7-2 to TRBJ1-1, with no clear D. V was pared by 5 bases and J by 1 base, with 11 bases between. Germline CDR1 reads SGHTA; CDR2 reads FQGNSA. The CDR3 loop spans 14 amino acids. Here the CDR3 reads CASSKGGGNTEAFF. The CDR3 DNA sequence: TGTGCCAGCAGCAAGGGAGGAGGGAACACTGAAGCTTTCTTT. The complete variable domain, with remaining parts taken from reference TRBV7-2 and TRBJ1-1, reads GAGVSQSPSNKVTEKGKDVELRCDPISGHTALYWYRQSLGQGLEFLIYFQGNSAPDKSGLPSDRFSAERTGGSVSTLTIQRTQQEDSAVYLCASSKGGGNTEAFFGQGTRLTVV.

J is TRBJ2-2 and V is TRBV6-5; tentatively, D is TRBD1 (5 bases). CDR3 length equals 14 residues. Trimming pared 6 bases from V and 1 base from J, leaving 9 bases between. Germline CDR1 reads MNHEY; CDR2 reads SVGAGI. CDR3 coding DNA: TGTGCCAGCAGAATCGACAGGAACACCGGGGAGCTGTTTTTT. This sequence encodes CASRIDRNTGELFF.

The chain uses TRBV30 and TRBJ2-7; D remains ambiguous. V was cut by 5 bases and J by 7 bases, with 21 bases left in between. The germline V gene has CDR1 GTSNPN and CDR2 SVGIG (reference sequence). The CDR3 totals 14 residues. The CDR3 region has the DNA TGTGCCTGGGGTTCTAAGACAAGGTTAGAAGAGCAGTACTTC. Amino acid sequence: CAWGSKTRLEEQYF.

This chain joins TRBV7-2 and TRBJ2-1; 12 positions match TRBD2. Germline V gives CDR1 SGHTA, CDR2 FQGNSA. With V trimmed by 3 bases and J by 7 bases, 10 bases remained unmatched. This CDR3 comprises 17 residues. CDR3 bases: TGTGCCAGCAGCTTGAGTCAGACTAGCGGGAGACTTAATGAGCAGTTCTTC. Its translation is CASSLSQTSGRLNEQFF.

In this sample, this clone turned up once. V usage is TRBV9 and J usage is TRBJ2-7, with TRBD2 identical over 13 bases. V trimming: 4 bases; J trimming: 3 bases; junction bases outside the gene matches: 4. Per the germline V gene, CDR1 is SGDLS and CDR2 is YYNGEE. The CDR3 totals 15 residues. This CDR3 reads CASSPGTSGIYEQYF. In DNA form, the CDR3 reads TGTGCCAGCAGCCCCGGGACTAGCGGGATCTACGAGCAGTACTTC.

The chain couples TRBV5-1 to TRBJ2-7; 9 bases agree with TRBD1. J lost 8 bases, V lost 3 bases, and 9 bases had no gene match. Per germline, CDR1 SGHRS and CDR2 YFSETQ. The length of the CDR3 is 14 residues. The CDR3 is CASSSGTGFNQQYF. CDR3 nucleotides: TGCGCCAGCAGCTCCGGGACAGGGTTCAATCAGCAGTACTTC. The full variable domain, rest sourced from reference TRBV5-1 and TRBJ2-7, is KAGVTQTPRYLIKTRGQQVTLSCSPISGHRSVSWYQQTPGQGLQFLFEYFSETQRNKGNFPGRFSGRQFSNSRSEMNVSTLELGDSALYLCASSSGTGFNQQYFGPGTRLTVT.

The chain couples TRBV5-6 to TRBJ1-4; TRBD1 is a possible D gene (6 bases). Germline lookup yields CDR1 SGHDT and CDR2 YYEEEE. The length of the CDR3 is 15 residues. Trimming removed 2 bases at V and 3 bases at J, with 11 bases between. Here the CDR3 reads CASSLQGVSNEKLFF. CDR3 nucleotides: TGTGCCAGCAGCTTACAGGGAGTTTCTAATGAAAAACTGTTTTTT.

This clone has a handful of counts. The chain employs TRBV20-1 and TRBJ1-1; D unclear. Per germline, CDR1 DFQATT and CDR2 SNEGSKA (reference sequence). The CDR3 runs 13 residues. Trimming pared 3 bases from V and 1 base from J, leaving 9 bases between. The CDR3 region is CSASPDSNTEAFF. CDR3 DNA sequence: TGCAGTGCTAGTCCGGACTCGAACACTGAAGCTTTCTTT.

This rearrangement joins TRBV25-1 to TRBJ2-3; D unresolved. Looked up from germline, CDR1 is MGHDK and CDR2 is SYGVNS. V gave up 0 bases and J gave up 1 base, with 8 bases separating them. The CDR3 sequence is 15 residues long. The CDR3: CASSEYPRRTDTQYF. In DNA, the CDR3 is TGTGCCAGCAGTGAATATCCCAGGCGCACAGATACGCAGTATTTT.

The V gene is TRBV19, the J gene TRBJ2-7; 11 bases line up with TRBD2. In germline, CDR1 is LNHDA, CDR2 SQIVND (reference sequence). V trimming: 4 bases; J trimming: 3 bases; junction bases outside the gene matches: 5. CDR3 length: 15 amino acids. The CDR3 bases are TGTGCCAGTAGTACCGGACTAGCGGGCGTCTACGAGCAGTACTTC. It encodes CASSTGLAGVYEQYF.

CDR3 bases: TGTGCCAGCAGCTTGAGAGTAGAGCAGTACTTC. It translates to CASSLRVEQYF. V usage is TRBV5-6 and J usage is TRBJ2-7; D gene uncertain. The CDR3 loop spans 11 amino acids. Germline lookup yields CDR1 SGHDT and CDR2 YYEEEE. The V gene lost 1 base and the J gene lost 7 bases, with 6 bases spanning the gap.

The chain links TRBV5-4 to TRBJ1-4; 9 nucleotides match TRBD1. The CDR3 has 16 amino acids. V shed 0 bases, J shed 7 bases, and the junction held 7 bases outside the gene matches. Germline lookup yields CDR1 SGHNT and CDR2 YYREEE (reference sequence). The CDR3 bases are TGTGCCAGCAGCTTGGCCGCGACAGGGGGATCTGAAAAACTGTTTTTT. Amino acid sequence: CASSLAATGGSEKLFF.

The chain links TRBV7-9 to TRBJ2-7; 7 positions agree with TRBD2. Germline lookup yields CDR1 SEHNR and CDR2 FQNEAQ (reference sequence). This CDR3 is built from 12 residues. Losses at the gene ends were 3 bases for V and 7 bases for J; bases not matched to a gene: 3. The CDR3 spells CASSLGEGEQYF. DNA of the CDR3: TGTGCCAGCAGCTTGGGGGAGGGGGAGCAGTACTTC.

J is TRBJ2-7 and V is TRBV7-2; the match to TRBD2 covers 9 bases. CDR1 SGHTA and CDR2 FQGNSA come from the germline V gene. Germline trimming cut 5 bases from V and 1 base from J; bases unmatched to any gene: 9. This CDR3 region has 16 residues. CDR3 DNA sequence: TGTGCCAGCAGCCTAACCTCTAGCGGGAAGTCCTACGAGCAGTACTTC. Protein product: CASSLTSSGKSYEQYF.

This clone turned up a few times. The genes are TRBV7-9 and TRBJ2-5; TRBD1 matches at 7 bases. The CDR3 extends over 14 amino acids. Germline values: CDR1 SEHNR, CDR2 FQNEAQ (reference sequence). V gave up 4 bases and J gave up 5 bases; unmatched junction bases: 7. The CDR3 spells CASSSPTGVETQYF. CDR3 nucleotide sequence: TGTGCCAGCAGCTCGCCCACAGGGGTGGAGACCCAGTACTTC.

J is TRBJ1-6 and V is TRBV30; D uncertain. Trimming took off 5 bases at V and 5 bases at J, with 10 bases between the two ends. CDR3 length: 13 residues. CDR1 and CDR2 from the germline V gene are GTSNPN and SVGIG (reference sequence). CDR3 in DNA: TGTGCCTGGGGCGGAGAGAATAATTCACCCCTCCACTTT. Its translation is CAWGGENNSPLHF.

The chain combines TRBV18 with TRBJ1-1; D unresolved. CDR3 length equals 12 residues. From germline, CDR1 is KGHSH and CDR2 LQKENI. V was pared by 4 bases and J by 0 bases, with 3 bases between. CDR3 loop: CASSLMNTEAFF. In nucleotides, the CDR3 is TGTGCCAGCTCACTTATGAACACTGAAGCTTTCTTT. Complete variable domain (other parts from reference TRBV18 and TRBJ1-1): NAGVMQNPRHLVRRRGQEARLRCSPMKGHSHVYWYRQLPEEGLKFMVYLQKENIIDESGMPKERFSAEFPKEGPSILRIQQVVRGDSAAYFCASSLMNTEAFFGQGTRLTVV.

This chain joins TRBV5-1 and TRBJ2-7; 14 nucleotides match TRBD2. The germline gives CDR1 SGHRS, CDR2 YFSETQ. Trimming took 4 bases from V and 5 from J; bases not matched to a gene: 8. There are 16 residues in the CDR3. CDR3 nucleotides: TGCGCCAGCAGCCTGGGACTAGCGGGAGCTCGCGACGAGCAGTACTTC. It codes for CASSLGLAGARDEQYF.

This clone was seen once. This rearrangement joins TRBV27 to TRBJ2-1; TRBD2 aligns across 10 bases. The V gene end was trimmed by 1 base and the J gene end by 4 bases; junction bases not matched to a gene: 7. Germline lookup yields CDR1 MNHEY and CDR2 SMNVEV (reference sequence). This CDR3 spans 17 amino acids. DNA of the CDR3: TGTGCCAGCAGTTTATTGCCTAGCGGGAGTTCTTACAATGAGCAGTTCTTC. This encodes CASSLLPSGSSYNEQFF.

The rearrangement joins TRBV9 to TRBJ2-1; 7 bases align to TRBD2. CDR1 is SGDLS and CDR2 is YYNGEE in the germline V gene. This CDR3 is built from 15 residues. V lost 4 bases to trimming and J lost 6 bases; unmatched junction nucleotides: 10. For the CDR3, the DNA is TGTGCCAGCAGCTCCCGGGCAGCGGGACCCAATGAGCAGTTCTTC. Residues: CASSSRAAGPNEQFF.

The chain employs TRBV19 and TRBJ2-1; tentative D call: TRBD1 (6 bases). Germline V gives CDR1 LNHDA, CDR2 SQIVND (reference sequence). V lost 3 bases to trimming and J lost 7 bases, with 13 bases between them. This CDR3 region has 14 residues. This CDR3 is CASSIPYRENEQFF. The CDR3 DNA follows: TGTGCCAGTAGTATCCCTTACAGGGAGAATGAGCAGTTCTTC.

V usage is TRBV14 and J usage is TRBJ2-1; TRBD1 matches 9 bases. Germline V lookup: CDR1 SGHDN, CDR2 FVKESK. The CDR3 runs 18 residues. The J segment lost 2 bases and the V segment lost 4 bases, leaving 12 bases of the junction unmatched. The CDR3 loop reads CASSLLPHRGRTYNEQFF. Here the CDR3 DNA reads TGTGCCAGCAGCCTCCTACCCCACAGGGGGCGGACCTACAATGAGCAGTTCTTC.

The rearrangement links TRBV19 to TRBJ1-5; D ambiguous. V was pared by 3 bases and J by 4 bases, with 7 bases between. The CDR3 contains 13 residues. CDR1 and CDR2 from the germline V gene are LNHDA and SQIVND (reference sequence). This CDR3 reads CASSMGRNQPQHF. In nucleotides, the CDR3 is TGTGCCAGTAGTATGGGCAGGAATCAGCCCCAGCATTTT.